The present T cell receptor beta chain was sequenced within a study of cytomegalovirus exposure and HLA in healthy donors. General observations from the study: One cluster of highly shared sequence variants probably arose as a sequencing artifact. Most TCRs appeared rarely, but some public TCRs recurred in many donors. A later analysis linked a missense DCLRE1C variant to TCR beta V- and J-gene trimming. Excluded were some V segments that proved indistinguishable, including TRBV6-2 and TRBV6-3.

Comments on this clone: What it binds is not known.

The V end lost 8 bases, the J end lost 6 bases, and 16 bases lay between the germline ends. This CDR3 is 13 amino acids long. Germline V lookup: CDR1 LNHDA, CDR2 SQIVND (reference sequence). It was with 60 Vbeta and 13 Jbeta primers that the PCR ran. Profiling relied on immunoSEQ multiplex PCR, and the TCRdb table lists in-frame clones only, not all of them. There are approximately 130,000 clones in the sample; about 76% occur only once, and about 0.7% lies in the top ten. The gene calls are TRBV19 and TRBJ1-1; D is possibly TRBD1 (5 bases). This TCR was recovered from a man between 18 and 35 years old in good health and CMV-seronegative. Sequencing was done on a sample of PBMCs. The CDR3 DNA follows: TGTGCCAGTGAGACCGGGGGATCTTCTGAAGCTTTCTTT. Translating gives CASETGGSSEAFF.